These T cell receptor beta chains were read from a single sample in a study of T cells expressing NK-cell markers. TCRdb reprocessed the 5' RACE reads; each CDR3 protein has one entry and no DNA is given. Recorded for this sample: under 600,000 distinct CDR3 sequences. Sequenced: blood T cells: a sorted CD56 or NKG2C T cell subset, CD4+ or CD8+ T cells, or bulk PBMC T cells (not recorded which). These receptors were taken from a woman in her forties or fifties in good health. Each CDR3 is given with its conserved first and last residue.

v_call,j_call,cdr3_aa
TRBV20-1,TRBJ2-1,CSARTSVNWNEQFF
TRBV7-3,TRBJ2-1,CASSPDGGGQFF
TRBV5-1,TRBJ1-1,CASSLPADRRIKNTEAFF
TRBV27,TRBJ1-4,CASSSFLATNEKLFF
TRBV6-2/TRBV6-3,TRBJ2-1,CASSSLFWNEQFF
TRBV11-2,TRBJ2-1,CASSVGLAGYNEQFF
TRBV11-2,TRBJ2-5,CASSQIRGGRNSETQYF
TRBV2,TRBJ2-6,CASMRRDREIFSGANVLTF
TRBV11-2,TRBJ2-5,CASSLGGMTQETQYF
TRBV11-2,TRBJ1-1,CASSLRGQSNTEAFF
TRBV29-1,TRBJ2-1,CSGRGGAGGNEQFF
TRBV20-1,TRBJ1-5,CSARAPGGRLSNQPQHF
TRBV2,TRBJ1-5,CASSEDRQLRNQPQHF
TRBV28,TRBJ1-6,CASNREESPLHF
TRBV7-9,TRBJ1-1,CASSFSLNTEAFF
TRBV5-1,TRBJ2-5,CASSPQASGREETQYF
TRBV2,TRBJ2-3,CASRPLVDTQYF
TRBV7-9,TRBJ2-3,CASSSNPRTSGSDTQYF
TRBV30,TRBJ2-1,CAWRQAAGNEQFF
TRBV4-1,TRBJ2-7,CASSQGTGTYEQYF
TRBV28,TRBJ2-3,CASSPSRRSGSTDTQYF
TRBV12-3/TRBV12-4,TRBJ2-1,CASSFMGGGYEQFF
TRBV4-1,TRBJ2-2,CATPEREGVGELFF
TRBV11-2,TRBJ2-5,CASNRRRFQETQYF
TRBV6-2/TRBV6-3,TRBJ2-1,CASSYYAGVVNEQFF
TRBV12-3/TRBV12-4,TRBJ2-1,CASSLKRPTSYNEQFF
TRBV5-1,TRBJ2-5,CASSLVGLVYQETQYF
TRBV6-2/TRBV6-3,TRBJ2-5,CASSYSPRGQETQYF
TRBV10-3,TRBJ1-1,CAISLGPGGEAFF
TRBV24-1,TRBJ2-3,CAISTGWGTDTQYF
TRBV5-6,TRBJ2-2,CASSPRGLAGGHTGELFF
TRBV20-1,TRBJ1-5,CSASFGPRNQPQHF
TRBV9,TRBJ2-7,CASSGRLRFQDEQYF
TRBV12-3/TRBV12-4,TRBJ1-1,CASSFSFPSTGGEAFF
TRBV7-9,TRBJ2-1,CASSSFGDPSGRRMNEQFF
TRBV7-8,TRBJ2-2,CASSRGTGGSNTGELFF
TRBV5-1,TRBJ1-1,CASSLGIGQGDTEAFF
TRBV5-1,TRBJ1-2,CASSSDKFNYGYTF
TRBV20-1,TRBJ2-7,CSARLSGRVHEQYF
TRBV7-7,TRBJ2-7,CASSLAGPNYEQYF
TRBV10-3,TRBJ2-5,CAIRQGAEETQYF
TRBV10-3,TRBJ2-3,CAINRDFTDTQYF
TRBV7-2,TRBJ2-1,CASSPPGLAAYNEQFF
TRBV4-1,TRBJ2-4,CASSQDPPPRAQLRGQYF
TRBV6-2/TRBV6-3,TRBJ1-1,CASRATPRAFF
TRBV12-3/TRBV12-4,TRBJ2-2,CASSPGLAGASNTGELFF
TRBV20-1,TRBJ2-5,CSATMSGSLETQYF
TRBV11-2,TRBJ1-2,CASSLSFYGYTF
TRBV11-1,TRBJ2-5,CASSLEARGYQETQYF
TRBV5-5,TRBJ2-2,CASSLLGDGELFF
TRBV14,TRBJ2-4,CASSPFGQVQYF
TRBV15,TRBJ2-1,CATSSRGTGGFNEQFF
TRBV24-1,TRBJ2-7,CATSEPGNNRGQYF